This T cell receptor (beta chain) was profiled in a study of cytomegalovirus exposure and HLA in healthy donors. With 60 Vbeta and 13 Jbeta primers, the PCR was carried out. Profiled with immunoSEQ multiplex PCR; TCRdb holds only in-frame clones, not every one. The sample shows about 100,000 clones, about four fifths of them seen only once. A word on this clone: Antigen specificity is unknown.

Study outcomes and limitations: Several of the most significant clusters appeared linked to common viral pathogens, based on a later analysis. In a later analysis, TCR beta V- and J-gene trimming was associated with a missense DCLRE1C variant.

CDR1 and CDR2 (germline): SGHRS, YFSETQ. The CDR3 has 15 amino acids. Trimming took 4 bases from V and 5 from J, leaving 16 bases between them. This chain connects TRBV5-1 to TRBJ1-5; possibly TRBD1 for D (6 bases). The clonotype originates from a man younger than 40 in good health and CMV-seronegative. Sequencing was performed on PBMCs. CDR3 in amino acids: CASSGTGMADQPQHF. In DNA, the CDR3 is TGCGCCAGCAGCGGCACAGGGATGGCGGATCAGCCCCAGCATTTT. Supplemented by reference TRBV5-1 and TRBJ1-5, the full variable domain reads KAGVTQTPRYLIKTRGQQVTLSCSPISGHRSVSWYQQTPGQGLQFLFEYFSETQRNKGNFPGRFSGRQFSNSRSEMNVSTLELGDSALYLCASSGTGMADQPQHFGDGTRLSIL.